This T cell receptor (beta chain) was identified during a study of cytomegalovirus exposure and HLA in healthy donors. PCR employed 60 Vbeta and 13 Jbeta primers. This table comes from immunoSEQ multiplex PCR, and its TCRdb copy is limited to in-frame clones, with some not included. The data hold about 160,000 clones, with 82% observed a single time. CDR1 is LNHNV, CDR2 YYDKDF, per germline (reference sequence). The CDR3 spans 13 residues. V dropped 5 bases and J dropped 7 bases, with 14 bases sitting between them. The TCR originated in a girl between 10 and 17 years old in good health and CMV-seropositive. J is TRBJ1-2 and V is TRBV15, with D tentatively TRBD1 (6 bases). Specimen: PBMCs. CDR3 loop: CATSQGMGVGYTF. CDR3 DNA: TGTGCCACCAGCCAGGGGATGGGCGTTGGCTACACCTTC.